This TCR beta chain was recorded in a study of regulatory T cells in long-lasting Graves disease. Study information: For under 3 months, newly diagnosed Graves' patients had been taking antithyroid drugs. Study conclusions and caveats: Reduced TCR diversity was observed in persistent Graves' patients versus newly diagnosed patients.

Ten or more counts support this clonotype. The antigen is unknown. Assembly of TCR beta libraries relied on iRepertoire HTBI primers together with Arm-PCR of CDR3 regions. In TCRdb, the multiplex PCR reads were re-called with MiXCR into one record per CDR3 protein. There are around 230,000 distinct CDR3 sequences in the sample; around 20% occur only once, and around 20% lies in the top ten. The CDR3 runs to 13 residues. Germline V lookup: CDR1 PRHDT, CDR2 FYEKMQ (reference sequence). V lost 2 bases, J lost 5 bases, and 2 bases stayed unmatched. Documented time point: newly diagnosed GD, antithyroid drugs for less than 3 months. PBMC-extracted RNA yielded the TCR library. The patients included were those that came from an endocrinology department in Xi'an, China.

The receptor comes from a female donor with Graves disease. This rearrangement joins TRBV13 to TRBJ1-1, with 7 bases matching TRBD1. Sequenced material: peripheral blood mononuclear cells (PBMCs), taken at new diagnosis, from a patient treated with antithyroid drugs. CDR3 bases: TGTGCCAGCAGCTTACAGGGGGAGACTGAAGCTTTCTTT. It specifies CASSLQGETEAFF.